This TCR beta chain was identified during a study of T cell changes during pregnancy in multiple sclerosis. Method: immunoSEQ multiplex PCR; TCRdb's copy keeps in-frame clones and lacks some. The sample includes about 26,000 clones, 89% of them seen just once. Germline values: CDR1 MNHEY, CDR2 SMNVEV (reference sequence). V was clipped by 8 bases and J by 4 bases, with 17 bases between them. The CDR3 length is 15 residues. The sample consisted of CD8+ T cells from peripheral blood mononuclear cells, taken in the second trimester of pregnancy. The source is a female donor with multiple sclerosis, enrolled in a pregnancy study. The chain recombines TRBV27 with TRBJ2-2; D may be TRBD2 (6 bases). The CDR3 DNA is TGTGCCAGCTGCTGGGACTCGTTCTCCACCGGGGAGCTGTTTTTT. This encodes CASCWDSFSTGELFF.